These 21 T cell receptor beta chains came from one sample sequenced in a study of OX40 agonist ivuxolimab in advanced cancers. Library preparation employed the immunoSEQ multiplex PCR assay. Not all clones reach the TCRdb copy of this immuneACCESS table, which keeps in-frame sequences only. Checked studies attribute under half of the gap to unresolved V genes and leave the rest unexplained. Recorded for this sample are 130,000 or so clones; about 92% of them occurred a single time. The ten largest clones add up to over 0.8% of the sample. The source material was CD4+ or CD8+ T cells sorted from blood, sampled in a trial of the OX40 agonist ivuxolimab. Receptor source: an adult with an advanced solid tumor such as melanoma, head and neck, liver or kidney cancer.

This rearrangement joins TRBV5-4 to TRBJ2-5, with TRBD1 matching 8 bases. The CDR3 is 14 amino acids. Trimming took 4 bases from V and 5 from J; bases not matched to a gene: 7. The germline CDR1 and CDR2 sequences are SGHNT and YYREEE (reference sequence). CDR3: CASSAQGARETQYF. The CDR3 nucleotides are TGTGCCAGCAGCGCCCAGGGGGCACGGGAGACCCAGTACTTC. The variable domain in full, completed from reference TRBV5-4 and TRBJ2-5, reads ETGVTQSPTHLIKTRGQQVTLRCSSQSGHNTVSWYQQALGQGPQFIFQYYREEENGRGNFPPRFSGLQFPNYSSELNVNALELDDSALYLCASSAQGARETQYFGPGTRLLVL.

This chain uses TRBV18 with TRBJ2-7; a weak D match, TRBD1 (5 bases). Germline V gives CDR1 KGHSH, CDR2 LQKENI. Trimming took off 4 bases at V and 2 bases at J, with 15 bases between the two ends. This CDR3 contains 15 residues. CDR3: CASSLDSPPAYEQYF. Written as DNA, the CDR3 is TGTGCCAGCTCACTCGACAGTCCGCCGGCCTACGAGCAGTACTTC.

The rearrangement links TRBV25-1 to TRBJ2-2; the match to TRBD1 covers 7 bases. CDR3 length: 16 amino acids. Per germline, CDR1 MGHDK and CDR2 SYGVNS. The J segment lost 0 bases and the V segment lost 5 bases, leaving 6 bases of the junction unmatched. In DNA form, the CDR3 reads TGTGCCAGCAGTTATGGAACAGGGGCGAACACCGGGGAGCTGTTTTTT. Translating gives CASSYGTGANTGELFF.

Only a few counts were recorded for this clone. This sequence joins TRBV18 and TRBJ1-5, with a weak D call TRBD1 (5 bases). Trimming removed 0 bases at V and 6 bases at J, with 9 bases between. The CDR3 sequence is 14 residues long. Germline V CDR1 and CDR2: KGHSH, LQKENI. DNA of the CDR3: TGTGCCAGCTCACCACCGGGGGAAAGTCAGCCCCAGCATTTT. This gives the protein CASSPPGESQPQHF.

The J gene is TRBJ1-5, the V gene TRBV9; 8 bases agree with TRBD1. CDR3 length: 16 amino acids. The V and J ends lost 4 bases and 0 bases, in that order; junction bases with no gene match: 6. Germline assignment: CDR1 SGDLS and CDR2 YYNGEE. The CDR3 is CASSRGQGHSNQPQHF. Written as DNA, the CDR3 is TGTGCCAGCAGCCGTGGACAGGGACATAGCAATCAGCCCCAGCATTTT.

This chain joins TRBV11-2 and TRBJ2-5; 7 bases align to TRBD1. In germline, CDR1 is SGHAT, CDR2 FQNNGV. The CDR3 consists of 14 residues. After removal of 4 bases from V and 3 bases from J, the junction contained 5 bases not matched to a gene. CDR3 in amino acids: CASSYTGTEETQYF. CDR3 sequence (DNA): TGTGCCAGCAGCTATACCGGGACAGAAGAGACCCAGTACTTC.

The chain employs TRBV18 and TRBJ2-7, with TRBD2 identical over 9 bases. This CDR3 is built from 17 residues. Germline V gene sequence: CDR1 KGHSH, CDR2 LQKENI. V lost 6 bases and J lost 2; bases outside the gene matches: 14. This CDR3 reads CASSPRGELAGAYEQYF. Written as DNA, the CDR3 is TGTGCCAGCTCGCCTCGCGGGGAACTAGCGGGCGCCTACGAGCAGTACTTC.

CDR3 nucleotides: TGTGCCAGCAGCTGGGGCCTCGTGGGACTCTCTGGGGCCAACGTCCTGACTTTC. Translated: CASSWGLVGLSGANVLTF. The chain couples TRBV7-9 to TRBJ2-6; D is perhaps TRBD2 (6 bases). CDR1 and CDR2 from the germline V gene are SEHNR and FQNEAQ (reference sequence). This CDR3 comprises 18 residues. The ends were cut back, 4 bases at V and 0 bases at J, with 16 bases in the middle.

The J gene is TRBJ1-3, the V gene TRBV5-1; weak D call: TRBD1 (5 bases). CDR3 length: 15 residues. Looked up from germline, CDR1 is SGHRS and CDR2 is YFSETQ. The V and J ends lost 3 bases and 0 bases respectively, with 10 bases between them. The CDR3 sequence: CASSSGGVSGNTIYF. The DNA for the CDR3 is TGCGCCAGCAGCTCTGGAGGGGTCTCTGGAAACACCATATATTTT.

The rearrangement joins TRBV18 to TRBJ2-5; 7 positions agree with TRBD1. This CDR3 has 14 residues. Germline V CDR1 and CDR2: KGHSH, LQKENI. The V and J ends lost 3 bases and 2 bases, in that order; junction bases with no gene match: 3. Here the CDR3 reads CASSPRTGQETQYF. The CDR3 nucleotides are TGTGCCAGCTCACCCCGGACAGGTCAAGAGACCCAGTACTTC.

The V gene is TRBV28, the J gene TRBJ1-2; a weak D match, TRBD1 (6 bases). V was trimmed by 8 bases and J by 2 bases, leaving 18 bases between them. The germline V gene has CDR1 MDHEN and CDR2 SYDVKM. The CDR3 runs to 15 residues. CDR3 DNA: TGTGCCAGCGGGAGAAAGGGGGAGAGGAACTATGGCTACACCTTC. Translating it yields CASGRKGERNYGYTF.

The genes are TRBV6-1 and TRBJ1-3; D not certain. Trimming took off 1 base at V and 2 bases at J, with 9 bases between the two ends. This CDR3 is built from 15 residues. Germline V gives CDR1 MNHNS, CDR2 SASEGT. The CDR3 DNA sequence: TGTGCCAGCAGTGAAGAGGGAATGGCTGGAAACACCATATATTTT. Amino acids: CASSEEGMAGNTIYF.

The chain recombines TRBV12-5 with TRBJ2-3, with 11 bases matching TRBD2. This CDR3 contains 16 residues. With 7 bases clipped from V and 5 bases from J, the junction kept 11 bases outside the gene matches. The germline V gene has CDR1 LGHNT and CDR2 FRNRAP. CDR3 in amino acids: CASAETSGTYGDTQYF. The DNA of the CDR3 is TGTGCTAGTGCCGAGACTAGCGGGACATATGGAGATACGCAGTATTTT.

The genes are TRBV19 and TRBJ2-1; 7 nucleotides line up with TRBD2. The CDR3 loop spans 17 amino acids. The germline V gene has CDR1 LNHDA and CDR2 SQIVND (reference sequence). The V gene end was trimmed by 1 base and the J gene end by 5 bases; junction bases not matched to a gene: 11. The DNA for the CDR3 is TGTGCCAGTAGTATAGCACCGACTAGCACGAGGGACAATGAGCAGTTCTTC. Amino acid sequence: CASSIAPTSTRDNEQFF.

V is TRBV19 and J is TRBJ1-2; the D is unclear. V was shortened by 6 bases and J by 4 bases, with 12 bases between the two germline ends. Germline CDR1 LNHDA, CDR2 SQIVND (reference sequence). The CDR3 has 13 residues. CDR3 amino acids: CASRAEWVYGYTF. The CDR3 DNA is TGTGCCAGTAGGGCCGAGTGGGTCTATGGCTACACCTTC.

The chain combines TRBV29-1 with TRBJ2-1; 9 bases line up with TRBD1. The V segment lost 7 bases and the J segment 5 bases; nucleotides outside the gene matches: 9. The CDR3 has 14 amino acids. The V gene's germline CDR1 is SQVTM and CDR2 ANQGSEA. The DNA of the CDR3 is TGCAGCGAGCGACAGGGGGGTCCGAACAATGAGCAGTTCTTC. It codes for CSERQGGPNNEQFF.

The gene calls are TRBV14 and TRBJ2-7, with a weak D call TRBD1 (6 bases). The CDR3 has 15 amino acids. The V end was cut by 3 bases, the J end by 5 bases, with 17 bases between. Germline CDR1 reads SGHDN; CDR2 reads FVKESK. CDR3 sequence: CASSQSFRRGNEQYF. The CDR3 region has the DNA TGTGCCAGCAGCCAGTCATTTCGCAGGGGAAACGAGCAGTACTTC. The full variable domain, with the rest looked up from reference TRBV14 and TRBJ2-7, is EAGVTQFPSHSVIEKGQTVTLRCDPISGHDNLYWYRRVMGKEIKFLLHFVKESKQDESGMPNNRFLAERTGGTYSTLKVQPAELEDSGVYFCASSQSFRRGNEQYFGPGTRLTVT.

The CDR3: CASSLKGTEIYGYTF. DNA for the CDR3: TGTGCCAGCTCCCTGAAAGGAACAGAAATCTATGGCTACACCTTC. The J gene is TRBJ1-2, the V gene TRBV6-6, with D uncertain. V lost 8 bases and J 4 bases, leaving 20 bases between the germline ends. Germline CDR1 and CDR2: MNHNY and SVGAGI (reference sequence). This CDR3 is 15 amino acids long.

This clone was recorded once. V and J are TRBV5-4 and TRBJ1-1; the D gene is possibly TRBD1 (5 bases). Per the germline V gene, CDR1 is SGHNT and CDR2 is YYREEE (reference sequence). Deletions cut 0 bases from V and 6 bases from J, with 12 bases between. The length of the CDR3 is 14 residues. This CDR3 is CASSLGSTAPEAFF. The CDR3 coding sequence is TGTGCCAGCAGCTTGGGTTCGACAGCACCTGAAGCTTTCTTT.

Of note for this clone: Relative to the germline gene, one junction end is altered; a read error may explain this. V gene TRBV9 combines with J gene TRBJ2-7, with D unclear. CDR1 is SGDLS and CDR2 is YYNGEE in the germline V gene. The CDR3 length is 14 residues. The CDR3 DNA sequence: TGTGCCAGCAGCGTAGAGAGTCGGGTCAACGAGCGGTACTTC. This codes for CASSVESRVNERYF.

The chain couples TRBV6-5 to TRBJ1-2; D unresolved. Trimming pared 3 bases from V and 4 bases from J, leaving 9 bases between. The CDR3 spans 13 residues. Germline-derived CDR1 and CDR2 are MNHEY and SVGAGI. The CDR3 here is CASSYMVLYGYTF. Written as DNA, the CDR3 is TGTGCCAGCAGTTATATGGTCCTCTATGGCTACACCTTC.